This TCR beta chain appears in the sequencing data of a study of lymphopenia after photon versus proton radiotherapy. Germline values: CDR1 SQVTM, CDR2 ANQGSEA. V lost 3 bases to trimming and J lost 6 bases; unmatched junction nucleotides: 6. CDR3 size: 13 residues. Study-level results: Survival link was tested only in deceased patients; proton benefit remains a possibility. Oligoclonal CD8+ Temra expansion after nadir drove photon patients' diversity drop. In patients who died, overall survival fell as post-nadir TCR diversity dropped more. Under photons, naive T cells and diversity fell while effector/memory populations rose.

Repertoires were generated with immunoSEQ multiplex PCR, while TCRdb's copy carries only in-frame clones and drops some. The sample lists 20,000 to 25,000 clones; over 90% were seen once. On this clone itself: Its specificity is not known.

The chain uses TRBV29-1 and TRBJ1-1; 8 bases line up with TRBD1. This receptor was identified in a woman aged 65 to 85 with pancreatic cancer. Some clones in this sample may be carry-over from other donors' samples. The input for sequencing was peripheral blood, taken from a patient treated with proton-based radiotherapy. This chain's CDR3 is CSVEMNRGAEAFF. CDR3 DNA sequence: TGCAGCGTTGAGATGAACAGGGGGGCTGAAGCTTTCTTT.